This paragraph reports one T cell receptor (beta chain). The CDR3 extends over 13 amino acids. Germline V CDR1 and CDR2: SGHTA, FQGTGA. V was clipped by 3 bases and J by 0 bases, with 5 bases between them. This specimen belongs to a study of OX40 agonist ivuxolimab in advanced cancers. Study summary: At 0.01 to 10 mg/kg, ivuxolimab was administered intravenously to patients every 2 weeks. Mean age approximately 59 years, range about 20 to 90; 82.7% male.

With autoimmune disease history or systemic immunosuppression, patients were excluded. Measured with immunoSEQ multiplex PCR; TCRdb has only the in-frame clones, and not every one. Seen here are about 83,000 clones, around 84% observed once, and the top ten hold under 8%. The gene calls are TRBV7-3 and TRBJ1-1; a weak D match, TRBD1 (5 bases). The clonotype comes from an adult with an advanced solid tumor such as melanoma, head and neck, liver or kidney cancer. Specimen: CD4+ or CD8+ T cells sorted from blood, collected in a trial of the OX40 agonist ivuxolimab. The CDR3: CASSLTVNTEAFF. CDR3 sequence (DNA): TGTGCCAGCAGCTTGACAGTGAACACTGAAGCTTTCTTT.